What follows is one T cell receptor beta chain and its context. The antigen is undetermined. V lost 1 base and J 7 bases, leaving 11 bases between the germline ends. Germline assignment: CDR1 LNHDA and CDR2 SQIVND (reference sequence). There are 14 residues in the CDR3. TCRdb fed the 5' RACE reads into MiXCR, producing one record per CDR3 protein. The sample holds 150,000 to 200,000 distinct CDR3 sequences, about a third seen once. The sample originates from a study of T-cell memory formation after mild COVID-19. Study-wide points: CD4+ contracting clones lay mainly in CM and EM, CD8+ ones in EMRA.

The genes are TRBV19 and TRBJ1-5; D not certain. This sequence originates from an adult woman who had mild COVID-19 (a few samples of this study predate the infection). Cell type and time point are not known. Material for sequencing was PBMCs or a T cell subset sorted from them (not recorded which). The DNA of the CDR3 is TGTGCCAGTAGTATAGGCGTTCTCGGCCAGCCCCAGCATTTT. Translating gives CASSIGVLGQPQHF.